Presented here are 2 T cell receptor beta chains from one specimen sequenced in a study of shared clonotypes between healthy human individuals. Libraries were prepared by immunoSEQ multiplex PCR; TCRdb keeps only in-frame clonotypes and omits some of them. In the table there are a few million clones, 90% to 97% of which are singletons. Sample: naive CD4+ T cells sorted from blood. Subset denoted: CD45RA+ positively selected. Every receptor here comes from a man between 18 and 29 years old in good health.

This sequence joins TRBV4-3 and TRBJ2-7, with 15 bases identical to TRBD2. CDR3 size: 19 residues. Germline trimming cut 0 bases from V and 0 bases from J; bases unmatched to any gene: 6. The germline V gene has CDR1 LGHNA and CDR2 YSLEER. CDR3 residues: CASSQEGTSGRPSSYEQYF. The CDR3 bases are TGCGCCAGCAGCCAAGAGGGGACTAGCGGGAGGCCGAGCTCCTACGAGCAGTACTTC.

The rearrangement links TRBV5-4 to TRBJ2-3; 10 bases match TRBD1. After removal of 3 bases from V and 5 bases from J, the junction contained 6 bases not matched to a gene. CDR1 and CDR2 from the germline V gene are SGHNT and YYREEE (reference sequence). The CDR3 covers 15 residues. The chain's CDR3 is CASSSRDRGIDTQYF. The CDR3 DNA follows: TGTGCCAGCAGCTCCCGGGACAGGGGCATAGATACGCAGTATTTT.